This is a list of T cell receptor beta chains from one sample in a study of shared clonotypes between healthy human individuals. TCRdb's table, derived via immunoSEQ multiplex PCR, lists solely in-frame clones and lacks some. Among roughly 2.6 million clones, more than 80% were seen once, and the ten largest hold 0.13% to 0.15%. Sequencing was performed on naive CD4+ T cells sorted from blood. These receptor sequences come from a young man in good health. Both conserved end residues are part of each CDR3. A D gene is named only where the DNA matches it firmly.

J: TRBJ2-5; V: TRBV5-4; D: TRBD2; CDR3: CASSPRLAGLIVQETQYF
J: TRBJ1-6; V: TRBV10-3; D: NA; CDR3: CAISEAPGAINSPLHF
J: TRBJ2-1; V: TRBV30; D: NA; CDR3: CAWSVVGVQFF
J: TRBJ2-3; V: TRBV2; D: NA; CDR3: CASRLAPNTDTQYF
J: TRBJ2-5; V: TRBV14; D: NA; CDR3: CASSQRYQETQYF
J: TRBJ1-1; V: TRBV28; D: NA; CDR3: CASSFPIDPMNTEAFF
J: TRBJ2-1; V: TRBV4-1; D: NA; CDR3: CASSQDPHQVPDEQFF
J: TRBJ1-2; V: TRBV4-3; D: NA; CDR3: CASSQVTSYGYTF
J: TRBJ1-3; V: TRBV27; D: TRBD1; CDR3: CASSSGQGQSGNTIYF
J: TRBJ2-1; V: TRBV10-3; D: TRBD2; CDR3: CAISTSGGSYNEQFF
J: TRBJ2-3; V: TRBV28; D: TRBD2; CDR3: CASRLTSGGSTDTQYF
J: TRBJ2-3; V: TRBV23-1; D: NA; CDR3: CASSQSIPSCRTTDTQYF
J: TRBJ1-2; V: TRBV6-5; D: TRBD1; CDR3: CASSYGQGHGYTF
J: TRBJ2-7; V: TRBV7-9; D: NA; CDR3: CASSYSTDSYEQYF
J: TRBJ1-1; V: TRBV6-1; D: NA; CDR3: CASKQQGEAFF
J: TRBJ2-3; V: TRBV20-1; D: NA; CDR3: CSAETDTQYF
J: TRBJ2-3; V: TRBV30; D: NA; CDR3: CAWSVTDTQYF
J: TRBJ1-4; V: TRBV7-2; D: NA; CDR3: CASSPGGGRNEKLFF
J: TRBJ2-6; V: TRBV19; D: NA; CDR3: CASSHRGPDPSGANVLTF
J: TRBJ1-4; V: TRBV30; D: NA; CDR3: CAWSAGLNEKLFF
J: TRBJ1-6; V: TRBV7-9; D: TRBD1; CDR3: CASSLQGDNSPLHF
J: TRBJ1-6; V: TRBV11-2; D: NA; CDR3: CASSPSLAPLHF
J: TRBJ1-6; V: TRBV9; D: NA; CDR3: CASSVDAGGNSPLHF
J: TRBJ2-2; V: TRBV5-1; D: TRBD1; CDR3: CASSSLTGGTGELFF
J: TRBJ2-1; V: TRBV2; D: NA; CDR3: CASTLDSNNEQFF
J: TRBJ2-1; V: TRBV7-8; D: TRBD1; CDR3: CASSPNRQGISSYNEQFF
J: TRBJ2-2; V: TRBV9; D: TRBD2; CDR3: CASSGSGTSVESNTGELFF
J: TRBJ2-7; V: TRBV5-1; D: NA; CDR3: CASSLARPLTTYEQYF
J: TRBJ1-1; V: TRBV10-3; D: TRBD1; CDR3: CAISEAGTGGGTEAFF
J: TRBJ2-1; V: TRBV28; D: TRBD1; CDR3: CASRGQGLTGTNEQFF
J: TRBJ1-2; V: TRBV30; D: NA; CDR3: CAWSANNRGSSYTF
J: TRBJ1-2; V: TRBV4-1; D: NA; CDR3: CASSQGTDNWGYTF
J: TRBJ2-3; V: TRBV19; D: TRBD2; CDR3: CASSRGLAGGFRTDTQYF
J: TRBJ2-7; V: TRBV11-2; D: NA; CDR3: CASSLAIASDPLCEQYF
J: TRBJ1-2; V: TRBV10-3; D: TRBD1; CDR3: CAISPEADRVRINGYTF
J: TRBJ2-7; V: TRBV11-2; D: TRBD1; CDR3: CASIVGQGSYEQYF
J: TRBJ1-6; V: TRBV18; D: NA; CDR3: CASSPQGPSYNSPLHF
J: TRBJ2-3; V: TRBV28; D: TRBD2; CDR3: CASRPGQRARLAGKSTDTQYF
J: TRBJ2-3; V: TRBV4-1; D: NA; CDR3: CASSPLANRGESDTQYF
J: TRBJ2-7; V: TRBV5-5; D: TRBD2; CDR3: CASSRGLAGFSYEQYF
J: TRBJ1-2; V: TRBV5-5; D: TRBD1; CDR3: CASTQGGLGYTF
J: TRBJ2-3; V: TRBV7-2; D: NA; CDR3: CASSLFERDTQYF
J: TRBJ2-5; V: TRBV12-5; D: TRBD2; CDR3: CASGLGTSGSAVKETQYF
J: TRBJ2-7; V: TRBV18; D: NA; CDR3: CASSESITGTSYEQYF
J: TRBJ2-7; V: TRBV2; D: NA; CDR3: CASSEANYEQYF
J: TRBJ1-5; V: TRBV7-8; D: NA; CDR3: CASSLARGHVQPQHF
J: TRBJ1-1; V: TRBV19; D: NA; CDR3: CASSIAKNTEAFF
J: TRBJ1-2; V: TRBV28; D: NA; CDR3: CASSISPGGYTF
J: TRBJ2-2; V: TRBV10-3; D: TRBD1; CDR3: CAILGQGAHTGELFF
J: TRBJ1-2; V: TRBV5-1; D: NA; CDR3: CASRNPGASAGGYTF
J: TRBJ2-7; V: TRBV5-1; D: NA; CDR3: CASRTQGVATYEQYF